These 20 T cell receptor beta chains share one sample of origin, sequenced in a study of cytomegalovirus exposure and HLA in healthy donors. 60 Vbeta and 13 Jbeta primers were used in PCR. Libraries were prepared by immunoSEQ multiplex PCR; TCRdb keeps only in-frame clonotypes and omits some of them. Among approximately 170,000 clones listed, around three quarters were seen once. Sequencing was carried out using PBMCs. The receptors shown here come from a man in his forties in good health and CMV-seronegative.

The chain uses TRBV7-3 and TRBJ2-2; tentative D call: TRBD1 (6 bases). Germline CDR1 SGHTA, CDR2 FQGTGA. V was cut by 5 bases and J by 3 bases, with 13 bases left in between. The CDR3 length is 15 residues. CDR3 sequence: CASSPKGEYTGELFF. The DNA of the CDR3 is TGTGCCAGCAGCCCGAAGGGGGAGTACACCGGGGAGCTGTTTTTT.

This chain joins TRBV5-1 and TRBJ2-5; 10 bases align to TRBD2. Germline loops: CDR1 SGHRS, CDR2 YFSETQ. The CDR3 loop spans 16 amino acids. With 0 bases clipped from V and 4 bases from J, the junction kept 6 bases outside the gene matches. CDR3 residues: CASSLDGTSVVETQYF. As DNA, the CDR3 is TGCGCCAGCAGCTTGGACGGGACTAGCGTAGTAGAGACCCAGTACTTC. The variable domain in full, with the rest retrieved from reference TRBV5-1 and TRBJ2-5, is KAGVTQTPRYLIKTRGQQVTLSCSPISGHRSVSWYQQTPGQGLQFLFEYFSETQRNKGNFPGRFSGRQFSNSRSEMNVSTLELGDSALYLCASSLDGTSVVETQYFGPGTRLLVL.

This clone was observed a handful of times. The chain uses TRBV10-3 and TRBJ2-5; a possible D gene is TRBD2 (5 bases). Per the germline V gene, CDR1 is ENHRY and CDR2 is SYGVKD. Trimming removed 4 bases at V and 5 bases at J, with 11 bases between. This CDR3 is built from 13 residues. As DNA, the CDR3 is TGTGCCATCAGTGGGTTAGGAGGCGAGACCCAGTACTTC. Its translation is CAISGLGGETQYF.

The chain employs TRBV19 and TRBJ1-5; 10 bases fit TRBD1. CDR3 length: 15 residues. Per the germline V gene, CDR1 is LNHDA and CDR2 is SQIVND (reference sequence). J gave up 6 bases and V 4 bases, and 6 bases lay outside the gene matches. CDR3 region: CASSTWTGGSQPQHF. DNA of the CDR3: TGTGCCAGTAGTACCTGGACAGGGGGGAGTCAGCCCCAGCATTTT.

The CDR3 sequence is CASSLAQTGGSSPYDGYTF. The CDR3 bases are TGTGCCAGCAGCTTAGCGCAGACAGGGGGCTCTTCCCCATATGATGGCTACACCTTC. The chain combines TRBV7-8 with TRBJ1-2; 10 bases are shared with TRBD1. V shed 0 bases, J shed 6 bases, and the junction held 16 bases outside the gene matches. The CDR3 totals 19 residues. CDR1 is SGHVS and CDR2 is FQNEAQ in the germline V gene.

The chain carries TRBV5-1 and TRBJ2-5, with TRBD1 matching 8 bases. V lost 6 bases, J lost 5 bases, and 15 bases stayed unmatched. Germline CDR1 reads SGHRS; CDR2 reads YFSETQ. The CDR3 totals 16 residues. The CDR3 DNA is TGCGCCAGCACCGACGAAAATATTGGACAGGGCGAGACCCAGTACTTC. Its translation: CASTDENIGQGETQYF. Together with reference TRBV5-1 and TRBJ2-5, the CDR3 gives the full variable domain: KAGVTQTPRYLIKTRGQQVTLSCSPISGHRSVSWYQQTPGQGLQFLFEYFSETQRNKGNFPGRFSGRQFSNSRSEMNVSTLELGDSALYLCASTDENIGQGETQYFGPGTRLLVL.

The rearrangement links TRBV28 to TRBJ2-5; no clear D. Germline assignment: CDR1 MDHEN and CDR2 SYDVKM. The CDR3 loop spans 14 amino acids. Between the trimmed V and J ends, which lost 3 bases and 6 bases, there was a span of 14 bases. The CDR3 reads CASSLGANKKTQYF. The CDR3 DNA sequence: TGTGCCAGCAGTTTGGGCGCAAACAAGAAGACCCAGTACTTC. Looking up the rest from reference TRBV28 and TRBJ2-5 gives the full variable domain: DVKVTQSSRYLVKRTGEKVFLECVQDMDHENMFWYRQDPGLGLRLIYFSYDVKMKEKGDIPEGYSVSREKKERFSLILESASTNQTSMYLCASSLGANKKTQYFGPGTRLLVL.

The rearrangement links TRBV7-3 to TRBJ1-1; TRBD1 might be the D (6 bases). This CDR3 is built from 14 residues. Trimming cost V 5 bases and J 6 bases, with 16 bases left between them. The germline CDR1 and CDR2 sequences are SGHTA and FQGTGA. CDR3 sequence (DNA): TGTGCCAGCAGCGGTTCAGGGGCAGAGGCTGAAGCTTTCTTT. Translated, it gives CASSGSGAEAEAFF.

The gene calls are TRBV7-8 and TRBJ2-5; 12 bases fit TRBD1. The CDR3 consists of 15 residues. Per the germline V gene, CDR1 is SGHVS and CDR2 is FQNEAQ. V was clipped by 5 bases and J by 6 bases; unmatched bases: 7. This CDR3 is CASSLRGQGAKTQYF. The CDR3 DNA is TGTGCCAGCAGCCTACGGGGACAGGGGGCCAAGACCCAGTACTTC.

The V call is TRBV18, the J call TRBJ2-4; 8 positions agree with TRBD1. The V segment lost 1 base and the J segment 0 bases; nucleotides outside the gene matches: 14. CDR3 length: 20 amino acids. From germline, CDR1 is KGHSH and CDR2 LQKENI. The CDR3 spells CASSPQAGGLNPIAKNIQYF. CDR3 sequence (DNA): TGTGCCAGCTCACCACAGGCAGGGGGCCTTAACCCTATAGCCAAAAACATTCAGTACTTC.

V usage is TRBV13 and J usage is TRBJ2-1; TRBD2 matches at 8 bases. Germline V gives CDR1 PRHDT, CDR2 FYEKMQ (reference sequence). This CDR3 is built from 13 residues. Unmatched junction bases numbered 4, after V lost 8 bases and J lost 4 bases. CDR3 nucleotide sequence: TGTGCCAGCCTAACTAGCGGATACAATGAGCAGTTCTTC. It is translated as CASLTSGYNEQFF.

The CDR3 sequence is CASSAGTTSSYEQYV. Written as DNA, the CDR3 is TGTGCCAGCAGCGCCGGGACTACAAGCTCCTACGAGCAGTACGTC. J is TRBJ2-7 and V is TRBV7-9; 7 nucleotides align to TRBD2. V was pared by 5 bases and J by 0 bases, with 7 bases of the junction left unmatched. The germline V gene encodes CDR1 SEHNR and CDR2 FQNEAQ (reference sequence). The CDR3 spans 15 residues.

This clone occurred once. CDR3 sequence reads: CASSLEGVTNEKLFF. In DNA form, the CDR3 reads TGCGCCAGCAGCTTGGAGGGGGTAACTAATGAAAAACTGTTTTTT. J is TRBJ1-4 and V is TRBV5-1, with D perhaps TRBD1 (6 bases). Looked up from germline, CDR1 is SGHRS and CDR2 is YFSETQ. Between the trimmed V and J ends, which lost 0 bases and 1 base, there was a span of 7 bases. The CDR3 covers 15 residues.

This clone was seen more than once but under ten times. This chain connects TRBV5-4 to TRBJ1-2; 7 bases map to TRBD1. The length of the CDR3 is 15 residues. Germline CDR1 is SGHNT and CDR2 is YYREEE (reference sequence). After removal of 0 bases from V and 0 bases from J, the junction contained 2 bases not matched to a gene. CDR3 protein: CASSLGGTANYGYTF. CDR3 DNA: TGTGCCAGCAGCTTGGGAGGGACAGCTAACTATGGCTACACCTTC.

The gene calls are TRBV7-3 and TRBJ2-1; 8 nucleotides agree with TRBD1. This CDR3 has 16 residues. The V segment lost 2 bases and the J segment 3 bases; nucleotides outside the gene matches: 6. Germline-derived CDR1 and CDR2 are SGHTA and FQGTGA. The CDR3 region has the DNA TGTGCCAGCAGCTTATACCGGGACAGGTACTACAATGAGCAGTTCTTC. Translated: CASSLYRDRYYNEQFF.

In the case of this clone: Other DNA sequences in this specimen translate into the identical CDR3. The genes are TRBV5-1 and TRBJ1-5; maybe TRBD1 (5 bases). From germline, CDR1 is SGHRS and CDR2 YFSETQ. The germline V and J ends were trimmed by 4 bases and 4 bases, with 9 bases remaining between them. The CDR3 contains 13 residues. The CDR3 DNA sequence: TGCGCCAGCAGCCCCGGGGGGAATCAGCCCCAGCATTTT. Encoded protein: CASSPGGNQPQHF.

The CDR3 DNA reads TGCGCCAGCAGCCAAGGTCCGCTCGCCAAAGGGGGACGTCAGCCCCAGCATTTT. It yields the protein CASSQGPLAKGGRQPQHF. The V and J genes are TRBV4-1 and TRBJ1-5; tentatively, D is TRBD1 (6 bases). The CDR3 loop spans 18 amino acids. Per germline, CDR1 MGHRA and CDR2 YSYEKL. The V end lost 1 base, the J end lost 6 bases, and 22 bases lay between the germline ends.

The chain recombines TRBV7-2 with TRBJ1-5; TRBD1 might be the D (6 bases). From germline, CDR1 is SGHTA and CDR2 FQGNSA. This CDR3 region has 17 residues. The ends were cut back, 0 bases at V and 2 bases at J, with 14 bases in the middle. Here the CDR3 reads CASSLARPGAGNQPQHF. CDR3 sequence (DNA): TGTGCCAGCAGCTTAGCGCGGCCAGGGGCTGGCAATCAGCCCCAGCATTTT.

This clone appeared a single time. This sequence joins TRBV5-6 and TRBJ2-3; D not resolved. Trimming took off 3 bases at V and 0 bases at J, with 14 bases between the two ends. Germline V gene sequence: CDR1 SGHDT, CDR2 YYEEEE. This CDR3 has 16 amino acids. Here the CDR3 DNA reads TGTGCCAGCAGCTCCCTCGGGTGGAATAGCACAGATACGCAGTATTTT. The encoded protein is CASSSLGWNSTDTQYF. The variable domain in full, completed from reference TRBV5-6 and TRBJ2-3, reads DAGVTQSPTHLIKTRGQQVTLRCSPKSGHDTVSWYQQALGQGPQFIFQYYEEEERQRGNFPDRFSGHQFPNYSSELNVNALLLGDSALYLCASSSLGWNSTDTQYFGPGTRLTVL.

The chain recombines TRBV10-3 with TRBJ2-7; 8 nucleotides match TRBD1. The CDR3 length is 15 residues. Germline trimming cut 7 bases from V and 7 bases from J; bases unmatched to any gene: 15. CDR1 and CDR2 from the germline V gene are ENHRY and SYGVKD. The CDR3 DNA follows: TGTGCCATCAAGGGGCAGGGACAGGCACACGGGGAGCAGTACTTC. This translates into CAIKGQGQAHGEQYF.